The entry below gives a single T cell receptor beta chain sequence along with its context. Its antigen is not known. TCRdb's table, derived via immunoSEQ multiplex PCR, lists solely in-frame clones and lacks some. The repertoire holds 600 to 800 clones, with more than 95% as singletons. This specimen belongs to a study of tumour-infiltrating T cells in Burkitt lymphoma. Across the study: All epidemiological Burkitt lymphoma subtypes were represented in the cohort. Repertoire clonality predicted overall and progression-free survival. Findings of the study overall: Many Burkitt lymphoma patients shared several public clonotypes.

There are 12 residues in the CDR3. Trimming removed 2 bases at V and 6 bases at J, with 8 bases between. Germline CDR1 MNHEY, CDR2 SMNVEV (reference sequence). Sequencing was done on a sample of tumor tissue. This chain uses TRBV27 with TRBJ2-7; possibly TRBD1 or TRBD2 for D (5 bases each). This receptor was identified in a human donor with Burkitt lymphoma. Here the CDR3 reads CASSLVGGEQYF. The CDR3 bases are TGTGCCAGCAGTTTAGTTGGGGGCGAGCAGTACTTC.